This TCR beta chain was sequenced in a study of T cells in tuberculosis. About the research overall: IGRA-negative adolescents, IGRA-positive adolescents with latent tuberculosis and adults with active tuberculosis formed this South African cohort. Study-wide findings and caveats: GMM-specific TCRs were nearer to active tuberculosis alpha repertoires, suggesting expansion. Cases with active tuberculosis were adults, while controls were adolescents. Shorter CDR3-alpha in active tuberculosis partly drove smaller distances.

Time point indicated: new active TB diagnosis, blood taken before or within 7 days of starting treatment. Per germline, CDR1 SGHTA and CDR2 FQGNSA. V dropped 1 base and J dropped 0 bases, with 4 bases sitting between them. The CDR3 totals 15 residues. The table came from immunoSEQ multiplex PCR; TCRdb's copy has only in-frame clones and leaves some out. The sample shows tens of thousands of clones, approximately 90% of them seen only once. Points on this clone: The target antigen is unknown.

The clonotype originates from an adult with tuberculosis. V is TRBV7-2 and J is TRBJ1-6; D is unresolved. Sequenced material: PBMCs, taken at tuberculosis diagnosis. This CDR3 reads CASSLGVSYNSPLHF. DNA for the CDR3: TGTGCCAGCAGCTTAGGAGTCTCCTATAATTCACCCCTCCACTTT.